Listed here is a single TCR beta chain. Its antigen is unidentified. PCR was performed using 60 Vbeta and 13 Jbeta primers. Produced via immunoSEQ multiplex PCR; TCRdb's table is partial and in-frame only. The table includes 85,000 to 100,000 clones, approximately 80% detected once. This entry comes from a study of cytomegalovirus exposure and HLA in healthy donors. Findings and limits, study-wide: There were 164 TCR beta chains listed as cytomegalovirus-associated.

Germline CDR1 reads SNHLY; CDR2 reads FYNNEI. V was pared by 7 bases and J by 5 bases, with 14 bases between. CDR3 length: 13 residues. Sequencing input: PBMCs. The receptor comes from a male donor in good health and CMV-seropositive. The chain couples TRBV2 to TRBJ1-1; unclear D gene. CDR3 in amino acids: CASIVGLGTEAFF. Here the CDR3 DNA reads TGTGCCAGCATCGTTGGACTGGGGACTGAAGCTTTCTTT.